What follows are 2 T cell receptor beta chains derived from one specimen sequenced in a study of T-cell memory formation after mild COVID-19. TCRdb ran MiXCR on the 5' RACE reads and lists one entry per CDR3 protein. The sample consists of around 390,000 distinct CDR3 sequences, around a sixth of them appearing once. The sample consisted of PBMCs or a T cell subset sorted from them (not recorded which). The receptor source for this set is a man younger than 35 who had mild COVID-19 (a few samples of this study predate the infection). Cell type and time point are not known.

V is TRBV15 and J is TRBJ1-1; possible D gene TRBD1, 5 bases. Trimming removed 0 bases from V and 0 bases from J, with 8 bases in between. Germline V lookup: CDR1 LNHNV, CDR2 YYDKDF (reference sequence). This CDR3 is built from 15 residues. The CDR3 here is CATSRDPGLNTEAFF. CDR3 DNA sequence: TGTGCCACCAGCAGAGATCCGGGGCTGAACACTGAAGCTTTCTTT.

This clonotype turned up a few times. The gene calls are TRBV3-1 and TRBJ2-7, with unresolved D. Germline lookup yields CDR1 LGHDT and CDR2 YNNKEL (reference sequence). CDR3 length: 13 amino acids. Deletions cut 1 base from V and 7 bases from J, with 11 bases between. CDR3 DNA sequence: TGTGCCAGCAGCCAAGGAAAGCGCGGTGAGCAGTACGTC. It translates to CASSQGKRGEQYV.